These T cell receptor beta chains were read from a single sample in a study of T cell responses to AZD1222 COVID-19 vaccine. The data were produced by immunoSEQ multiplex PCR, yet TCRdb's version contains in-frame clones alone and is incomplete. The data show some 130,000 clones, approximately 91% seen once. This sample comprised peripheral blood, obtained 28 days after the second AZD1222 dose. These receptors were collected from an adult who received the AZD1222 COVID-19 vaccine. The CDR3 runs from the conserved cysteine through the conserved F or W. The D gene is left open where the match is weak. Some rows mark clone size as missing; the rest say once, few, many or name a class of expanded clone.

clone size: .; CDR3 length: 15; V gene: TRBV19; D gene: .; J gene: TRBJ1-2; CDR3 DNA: TGTGCCAGTAGTATATGGGTGGCAGACGTCTATGGCTACACCTTC; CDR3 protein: CASSIWVADVYGYTF
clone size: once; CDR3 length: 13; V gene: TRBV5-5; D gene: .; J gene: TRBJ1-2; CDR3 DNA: TGTGCCAGCAGCGGGTGGGGGAACTCTGGCTACACCTTC; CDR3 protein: CASSGWGNSGYTF
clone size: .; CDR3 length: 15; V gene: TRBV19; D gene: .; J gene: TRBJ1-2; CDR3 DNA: TGTGCCAGTAGTATGCCTCGGGGGGGTAGATATGGCTACACCTTC; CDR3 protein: CASSMPRGGRYGYTF
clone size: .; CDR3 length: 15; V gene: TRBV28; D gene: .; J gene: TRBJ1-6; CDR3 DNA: TGTGCCAGCAGTTTACTCACAGGGAGGATAGCAACCCTCCACTTT; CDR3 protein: CASSLLTGRIATLHF
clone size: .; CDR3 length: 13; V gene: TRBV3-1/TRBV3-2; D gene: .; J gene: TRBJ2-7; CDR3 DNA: TGTGCCAGCAGCCTCCGGGACGGCTACGAGCAGTACTTC; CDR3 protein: CASSLRDGYEQYF
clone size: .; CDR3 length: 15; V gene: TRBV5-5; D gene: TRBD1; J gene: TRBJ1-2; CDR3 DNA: TGTGCCAGCAGCTTAAGACAGGGAATTAACTATGGCTACACCTTC; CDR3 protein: CASSLRQGINYGYTF
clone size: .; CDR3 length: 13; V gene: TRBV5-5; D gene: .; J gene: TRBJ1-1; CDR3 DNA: TGTGCCAGCAGCTTTCAACCGAACACTGAAGCTTTCTTT; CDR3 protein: CASSFQPNTEAFF
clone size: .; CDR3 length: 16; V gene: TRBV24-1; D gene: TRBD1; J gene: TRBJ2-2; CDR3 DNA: TGTGCCACCAGTGATCACCGACAGGGGACCCCCGGGGAGCTGTTTTTT; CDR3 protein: CATSDHRQGTPGELFF
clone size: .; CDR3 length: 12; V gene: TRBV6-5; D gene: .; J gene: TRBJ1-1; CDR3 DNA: TGTGCCAGCGGGGGAGGGGACACTGAAGCTTTCTTT; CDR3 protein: CASGGGDTEAFF
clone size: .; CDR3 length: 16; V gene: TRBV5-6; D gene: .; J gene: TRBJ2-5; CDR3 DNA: TGTGCCAGCAGCTTGCGGGCTAGCTGGGAGGCGGAGACCCAGTACTTC; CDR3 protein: CASSLRASWEAETQYF
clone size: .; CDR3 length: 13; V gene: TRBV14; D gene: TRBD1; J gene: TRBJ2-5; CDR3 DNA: TGTGCCAGCTCCGGGACAGCCAAAGAGACCCAGTACTTC; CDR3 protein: CASSGTAKETQYF
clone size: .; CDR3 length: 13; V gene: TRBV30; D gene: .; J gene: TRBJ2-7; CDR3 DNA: TGTGCCTGGAGTGCAACGGGACTCTATGAGCAGTACTTC; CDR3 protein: CAWSATGLYEQYF
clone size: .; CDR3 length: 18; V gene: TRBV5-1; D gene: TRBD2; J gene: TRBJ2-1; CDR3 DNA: TGCGCCAGCAGCTTGGGCCTTGGACTAGCGGGAGGCCTGAATGAGCAGTTCTTC; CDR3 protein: CASSLGLGLAGGLNEQFF
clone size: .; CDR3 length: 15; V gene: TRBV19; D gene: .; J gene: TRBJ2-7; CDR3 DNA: TGTGCCAGTAGTAAGTTGGGGGACCCGTACTACGAGCAGTACTTC; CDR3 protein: CASSKLGDPYYEQYF
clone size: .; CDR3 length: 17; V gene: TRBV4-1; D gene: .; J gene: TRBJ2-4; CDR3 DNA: TGCGCCAGCAGCCAAGTGGGCGGAGGGATTGCCAAAAACATTCAGTACTTC; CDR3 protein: CASSQVGGGIAKNIQYF
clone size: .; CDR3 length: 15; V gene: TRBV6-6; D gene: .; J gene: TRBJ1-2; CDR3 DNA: TGTGCCAGCAATTCCCAGGACAGCCCTAACTATGGCTACACCTTC; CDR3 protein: CASNSQDSPNYGYTF
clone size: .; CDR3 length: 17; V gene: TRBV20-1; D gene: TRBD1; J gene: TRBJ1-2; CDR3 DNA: TGCAGTGCTAGTGACAGGGGGCTTCGTCCCTCTAACTATGGCTACACCTTC; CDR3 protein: CSASDRGLRPSNYGYTF
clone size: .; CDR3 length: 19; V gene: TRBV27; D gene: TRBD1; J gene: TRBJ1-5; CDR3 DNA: TGTGCCAGCATTCTCACTCGGGTTATTTACAGGGGGCTAAATCAGCCCCAGCATTTT; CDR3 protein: CASILTRVIYRGLNQPQHF
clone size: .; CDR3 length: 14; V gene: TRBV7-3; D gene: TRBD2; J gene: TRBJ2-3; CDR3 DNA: TGTGCCAGCGCGCTAGCGGCGACCACAGATACGCAGTATTTT; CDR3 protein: CASALAATTDTQYF
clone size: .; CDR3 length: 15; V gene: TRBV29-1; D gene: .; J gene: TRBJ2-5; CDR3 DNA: TGCAGCGTTGAAGACAGGGGCCACGGAGGAGAGACCCAGTACTTC; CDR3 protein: CSVEDRGHGGETQYF
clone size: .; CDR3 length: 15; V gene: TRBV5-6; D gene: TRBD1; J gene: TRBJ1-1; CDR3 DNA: TGTGCCAGCAGCTTGGTCGGCAGGGGGTATACTGAAGCTTTCTTT; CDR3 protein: CASSLVGRGYTEAFF
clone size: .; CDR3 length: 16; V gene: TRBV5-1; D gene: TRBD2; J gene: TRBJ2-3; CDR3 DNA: TGCGCCAGCAGCTTGGGGCTAGCGGGAGGGCCAGATACGCAGTATTTT; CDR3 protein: CASSLGLAGGPDTQYF
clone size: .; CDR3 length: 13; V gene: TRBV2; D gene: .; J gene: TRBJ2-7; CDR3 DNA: TGTGCCAGCACCTCCCAAAGGAACTACGAGCAGTACTTC; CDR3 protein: CASTSQRNYEQYF
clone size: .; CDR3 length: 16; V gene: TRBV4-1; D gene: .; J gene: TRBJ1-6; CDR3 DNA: TGCGCCAGCAGCCAAGAAACTGGGCCAGTAGGGTCACCCCTCCACTTT; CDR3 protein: CASSQETGPVGSPLHF
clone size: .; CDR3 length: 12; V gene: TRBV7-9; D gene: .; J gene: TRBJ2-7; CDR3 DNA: TGTGCCACCTCTAGTGGGCGTAACGAGCAGTACTTC; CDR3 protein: CATSSGRNEQYF
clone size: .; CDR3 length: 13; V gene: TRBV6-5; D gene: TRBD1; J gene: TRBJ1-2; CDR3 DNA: TGTGCCAGACGGGACAGGGAATGCTATGGCTACACCTTC; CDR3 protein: CARRDRECYGYTF
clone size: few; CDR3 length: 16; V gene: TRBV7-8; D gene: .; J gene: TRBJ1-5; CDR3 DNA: TGTGCCAGCAGCTCAATTGGTTACGGCAGTGATCAGCCCCAGCATTTT; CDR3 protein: CASSSIGYGSDQPQHF
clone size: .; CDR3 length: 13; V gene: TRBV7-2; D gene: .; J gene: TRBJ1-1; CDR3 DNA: TGTGCCAGCAGCTTAGCTATTTACACTGAAGCTTTCTTT; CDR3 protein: CASSLAIYTEAFF
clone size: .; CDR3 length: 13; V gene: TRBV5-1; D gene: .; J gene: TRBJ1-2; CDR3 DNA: TGCGCCAGCAGCATAGACAGCGGCTATGGCTACACCTTC; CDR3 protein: CASSIDSGYGYTF
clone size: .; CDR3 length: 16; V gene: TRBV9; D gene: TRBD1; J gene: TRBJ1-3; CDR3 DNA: TGTGCCAGCAGCGGATCCGGGACAGCGGCCGGAAACACCATATATTTT; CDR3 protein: CASSGSGTAAGNTIYF
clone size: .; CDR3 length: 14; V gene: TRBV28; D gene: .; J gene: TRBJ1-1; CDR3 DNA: TGTGCCAGCCGTCAGTCGGGGGGGGACACTGAAGCTTTCTTT; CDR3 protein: CASRQSGGDTEAFF
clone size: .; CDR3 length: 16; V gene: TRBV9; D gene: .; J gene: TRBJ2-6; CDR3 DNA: TGTGCCAGCAGCCCTTCGGCGGCGCGGGGGGCCAACGTCCTGACTTTC; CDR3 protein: CASSPSAARGANVLTF
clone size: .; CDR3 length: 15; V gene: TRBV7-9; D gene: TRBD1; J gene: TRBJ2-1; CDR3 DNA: TGTGCCAGCAGGACAGGGGGGAGCTCCTACAATGAGCAGTTCTTC; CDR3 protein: CASRTGGSSYNEQFF
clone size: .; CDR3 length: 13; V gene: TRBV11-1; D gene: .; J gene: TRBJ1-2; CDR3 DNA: TGTGCCAGCAGCCCTCAACAGGAATATGGCTACACCTTC; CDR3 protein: CASSPQQEYGYTF
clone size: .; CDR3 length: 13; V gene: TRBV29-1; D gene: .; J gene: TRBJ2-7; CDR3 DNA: TGCAGCGTTGAAGGGTACCCAGGCTACGAGCAGTACTTC; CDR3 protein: CSVEGYPGYEQYF
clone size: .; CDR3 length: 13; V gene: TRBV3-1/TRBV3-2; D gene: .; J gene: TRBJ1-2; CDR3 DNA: TGTGCCAGCAGCCAAGGAGGCGGGACCTACTACACCTTC; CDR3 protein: CASSQGGGTYYTF
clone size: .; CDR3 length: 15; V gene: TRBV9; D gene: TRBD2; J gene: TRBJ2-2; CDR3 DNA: TGTGCCAGCAGCGTAGGACTAGCGGGAATCGGGGAGCTGTTTTTT; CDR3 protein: CASSVGLAGIGELFF
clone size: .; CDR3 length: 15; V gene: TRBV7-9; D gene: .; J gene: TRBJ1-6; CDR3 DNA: TGTGCCAGCAGCTCCGGAGTCCCTGGGGGTTCACCCCTCCACTTT; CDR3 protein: CASSSGVPGGSPLHF
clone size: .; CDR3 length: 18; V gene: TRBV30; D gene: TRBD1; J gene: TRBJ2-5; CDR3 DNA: TGTGCCTGGAGTCCCCCGGACAGGGTGTATCGTACCGAAGAGACCCAGTACTTC; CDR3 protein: CAWSPPDRVYRTEETQYF
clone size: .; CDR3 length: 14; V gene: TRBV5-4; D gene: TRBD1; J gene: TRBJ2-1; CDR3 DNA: TGTGCCAGCAGCCCAGGGACAGAGTACAATGAGCAGTTCTTC; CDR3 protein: CASSPGTEYNEQFF
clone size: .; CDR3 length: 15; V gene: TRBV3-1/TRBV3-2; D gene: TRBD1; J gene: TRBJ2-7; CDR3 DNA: TGTGCCAGCAGCCAAGCCCCAGGACAGGGCTACGAGCAGTACTTC; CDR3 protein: CASSQAPGQGYEQYF
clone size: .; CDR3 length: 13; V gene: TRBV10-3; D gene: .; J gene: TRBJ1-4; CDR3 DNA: TGTGCCATCAGTGACCCGACTGGTGAAAAACTGTTTTTT; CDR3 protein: CAISDPTGEKLFF
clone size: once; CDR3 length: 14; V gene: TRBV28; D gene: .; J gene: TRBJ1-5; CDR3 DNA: TGTGCCAGCAGTTTAGGGGCCTGGAAGCTTGCCCAGCATTTT; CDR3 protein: CASSLGAWKLAQHF
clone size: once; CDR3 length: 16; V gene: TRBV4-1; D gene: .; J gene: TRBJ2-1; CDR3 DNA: TGCGCCAGCAGCCTAGCCGGGACGCCCGGGACGGATGAGCAGTTCTTC; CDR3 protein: CASSLAGTPGTDEQFF
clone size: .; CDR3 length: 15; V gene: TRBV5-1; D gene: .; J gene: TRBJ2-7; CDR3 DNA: TGCGCCAGCAGCTCCCCCGGGACGGCGACCTACGAGCAGTACTTC; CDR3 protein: CASSSPGTATYEQYF
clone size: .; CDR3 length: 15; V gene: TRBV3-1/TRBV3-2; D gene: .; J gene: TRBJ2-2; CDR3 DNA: TGTGCCAGCAGCCAAGAGAGGGGTTACACCGGGGAGCTGTTTTTT; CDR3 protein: CASSQERGYTGELFF
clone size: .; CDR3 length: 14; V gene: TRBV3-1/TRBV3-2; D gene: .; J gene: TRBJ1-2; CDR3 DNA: TGTGCCAGCATGGGACTTGGACAGAGCTATGGCTACACCTTC; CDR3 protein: CASMGLGQSYGYTF
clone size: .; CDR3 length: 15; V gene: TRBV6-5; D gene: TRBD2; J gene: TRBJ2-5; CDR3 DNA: TGTGCCAGCAGTTCAGGGACTAGCGGACGCGAGACCCAGTACTTC; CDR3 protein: CASSSGTSGRETQYF
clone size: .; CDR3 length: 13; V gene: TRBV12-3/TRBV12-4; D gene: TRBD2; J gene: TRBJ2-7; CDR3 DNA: TGTGCCAGCAGTTTGGGGACTAAGTACGAGCAGTACTTC; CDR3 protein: CASSLGTKYEQYF
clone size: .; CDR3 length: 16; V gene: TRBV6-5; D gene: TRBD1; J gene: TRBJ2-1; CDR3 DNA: TGTGCCAGCAGGTACGGGACAGGGGATGCCTACAATGAGCAGTTCTTC; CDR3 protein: CASRYGTGDAYNEQFF
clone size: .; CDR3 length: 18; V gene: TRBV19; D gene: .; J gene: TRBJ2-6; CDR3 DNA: TGTGCCAGTAGTATACGGGTTACCGACTACTCTGGGGCCAACGTCCTGACTTTC; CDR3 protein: CASSIRVTDYSGANVLTF
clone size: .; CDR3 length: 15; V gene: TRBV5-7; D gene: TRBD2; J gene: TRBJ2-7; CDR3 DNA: TGTGCCAGCAGCGACATACTAGCGTCTCCCTACGAGCAGTACTTC; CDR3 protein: CASSDILASPYEQYF
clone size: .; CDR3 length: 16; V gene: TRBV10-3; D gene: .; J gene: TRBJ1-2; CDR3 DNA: TGTGCCATCAGTGGATTGGAGACGTCAGTTAACTATGGCTACACCTTC; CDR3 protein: CAISGLETSVNYGYTF
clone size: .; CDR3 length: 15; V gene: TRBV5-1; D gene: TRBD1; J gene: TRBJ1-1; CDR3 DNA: TGCGCCAGCAGCTTTGACAGGGGGCCGGACACTGAAGCTTTCTTT; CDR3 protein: CASSFDRGPDTEAFF
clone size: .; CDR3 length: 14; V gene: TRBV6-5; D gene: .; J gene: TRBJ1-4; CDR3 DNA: TGTGCCAGCAGTTACTCAGGGGTTAATGAAAAACTGTTTTTT; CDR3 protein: CASSYSGVNEKLFF
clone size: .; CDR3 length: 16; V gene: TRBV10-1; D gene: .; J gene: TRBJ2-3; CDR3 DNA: TGCGCCAGCAGTCCGACTAGCAAGGGGGTCACAGATACGCAGTATTTT; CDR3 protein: CASSPTSKGVTDTQYF
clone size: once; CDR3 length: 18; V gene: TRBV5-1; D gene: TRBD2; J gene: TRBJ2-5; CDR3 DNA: TGCGCCAGCAGCTTGGGCGGGACTAGCGGGAGAAGTAAAGAGACCCAGTACTTC; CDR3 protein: CASSLGGTSGRSKETQYF